This T cell receptor (beta chain) was found in a study of blood T cells in healthy people across ages. As regards this clonotype: Its antigen is still unknown. The germline gene is not matched at one end of the junction; a read error may be the cause.

The CDR3 sequence is 15 residues long. Study observations and caveats: Expanded clonotype changes were possibly confounded by unknown donor CMV status.

For the second PCR, which ran for 7 to 11 cycles, a sample-barcoded 5' primer and a J-beta primer mix were used. TCRdb independently ran MiXCR on the 5' RACE reads; one entry per CDR3 protein. The table shows fewer than 2,000,000 distinct CDR3 sequences, with around 40% occurring only once. The chain links TRBV12-3 or TRBV12-4 to TRBJ2-3; 9 nucleotides align to TRBD2. Material: blood. This TCR was recovered from a human donor in good health. The DNA for the CDR3 is TGTGCCAGCAGCTTAGCGGGGGCCGGGCTCCATACGCAGTATTTT. Protein: CASSLAGAGLHTQYF.